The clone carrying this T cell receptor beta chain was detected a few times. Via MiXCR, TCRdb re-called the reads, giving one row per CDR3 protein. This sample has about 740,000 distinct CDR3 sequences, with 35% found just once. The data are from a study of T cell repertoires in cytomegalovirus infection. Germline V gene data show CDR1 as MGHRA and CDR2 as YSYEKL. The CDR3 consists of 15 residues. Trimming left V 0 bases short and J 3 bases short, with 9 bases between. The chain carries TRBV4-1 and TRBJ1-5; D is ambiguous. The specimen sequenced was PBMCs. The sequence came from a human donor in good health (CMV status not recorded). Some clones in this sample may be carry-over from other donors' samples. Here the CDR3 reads CASSQDSSSNQPQHF. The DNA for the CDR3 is TGCGCCAGCAGCCAAGATTCCTCTTCCAATCAGCCCCAGCATTTT.